Listed below are T cell receptor beta chains from one sample, sequenced in a study of glioma-infiltrating T cells after dendritic cell vaccination. Assay used: immunoSEQ multiplex PCR; TCRdb lists only in-frame clones, some missing. The table records approximately 85,000 clones, 85% of them present only once. The starting material was blood, obtained after dendritic cell vaccination. Receptors were obtained from a human donor with glioblastoma. Each CDR3 is given with its conserved first and last residue. Each record gives: J gene, D gene, V gene, clone size, CDR3 DNA, CDR3 protein. D genes are given only for firm matches. Some rows have no size entry. The others give once, few or many, or a class for an expanded clone.

J gene: TRBJ1-4; D gene: -; V gene: TRBV6-5; clone size: -; CDR3 DNA: TGTGCCAGCAACTCGGGCAGGGTATGTGAAAAACTGTTTTTT; CDR3 protein: CASNSGRVCEKLFF
J gene: TRBJ2-1; D gene: -; V gene: TRBV5-1; clone size: -; CDR3 DNA: TGCGCCAGCAGCTTGGACTTCAATGAGCAGTTCTTC; CDR3 protein: CASSLDFNEQFF
J gene: TRBJ2-3; D gene: TRBD2; V gene: TRBV4-2; clone size: -; CDR3 DNA: TGTGCCAGCAGCCAAGACCCGGGACTAGCGGCCGAGTGGACGCAGTATTTT; CDR3 protein: CASSQDPGLAAEWTQYF
J gene: TRBJ1-4; D gene: -; V gene: TRBV7-2; clone size: -; CDR3 DNA: TGTGCCAGCAGCTTAGGGGGGCTAGTGGGTGAAAAACTGTTTTTT; CDR3 protein: CASSLGGLVGEKLFF
J gene: TRBJ2-2; D gene: TRBD2; V gene: TRBV7-4; clone size: -; CDR3 DNA: TGTGCCAGCAGAAGACTAGCGGGCACGAACACCGGGGAGCTGTTTTTT; CDR3 protein: CASRRLAGTNTGELFF
J gene: TRBJ2-7; D gene: TRBD2; V gene: TRBV13; clone size: -; CDR3 DNA: TGTGCCAGCAGCTTACCAGCGGGAGGGCTCTACGAGCAGTACTTC; CDR3 protein: CASSLPAGGLYEQYF
J gene: TRBJ2-3; D gene: TRBD2; V gene: TRBV15; clone size: -; CDR3 DNA: TGTGCCACCCGTAGCGGGGGGGGCACAGATACGCAGTATTTT; CDR3 protein: CATRSGGGTDTQYF
J gene: TRBJ2-5; D gene: -; V gene: TRBV29-1; clone size: few; CDR3 DNA: TGCAGCGTTGGAGGCAGGGGCGGAATAGGTATCAGACAAGAGACCCAGTACTTC; CDR3 protein: CSVGGRGGIGIRQETQYF
J gene: TRBJ1-3; D gene: -; V gene: TRBV5-1; clone size: -; CDR3 DNA: TGCGCCAGCAGCTCGGACGGGAGCTCTGGAAACACCATATATTTT; CDR3 protein: CASSSDGSSGNTIYF
J gene: TRBJ2-3; D gene: TRBD2; V gene: TRBV27; clone size: -; CDR3 DNA: TGTGCCAGCAGCCGACTAGCGGGGGGCCGGGTGGATACGCAGTATTTT; CDR3 protein: CASSRLAGGRVDTQYF
J gene: TRBJ1-2; D gene: -; V gene: TRBV4-2; clone size: -; CDR3 DNA: TGTGCCAGCAGCACCATGGACAATTCTAACTATGGCTACACCTTC; CDR3 protein: CASSTMDNSNYGYTF
J gene: TRBJ2-3; D gene: -; V gene: TRBV7-2; clone size: -; CDR3 DNA: TGTGCCAGCAGTCGTAATCAGGCAGATACGCAGTATTTT; CDR3 protein: CASSRNQADTQYF
J gene: TRBJ2-7; D gene: TRBD2; V gene: TRBV11-2; clone size: -; CDR3 DNA: TGTGCCAGCAGCCCAGATGGGGGACTAGCGGCCTACGAGCAGTACTTC; CDR3 protein: CASSPDGGLAAYEQYF
J gene: TRBJ2-3; D gene: TRBD2; V gene: TRBV7-2; clone size: few; CDR3 DNA: TGTGCCAGCAGCTCCGGACTAGCGGCGGGCACAGATACGCAGTATTTT; CDR3 protein: CASSSGLAAGTDTQYF
J gene: TRBJ1-2; D gene: TRBD1; V gene: TRBV10-3; clone size: -; CDR3 DNA: TGTGCCTCTGGACAGGGGGCCGGCTATGGCTACACCTTC; CDR3 protein: CASGQGAGYGYTF
J gene: TRBJ2-1; D gene: -; V gene: TRBV28; clone size: -; CDR3 DNA: TGTGCCATAAGAACCCCAGGGGTGGGGAATGAGCAGTTCTTC; CDR3 protein: CAIRTPGVGNEQFF
J gene: TRBJ2-5; D gene: -; V gene: TRBV11-2; clone size: once; CDR3 DNA: TGTGCCAGCAGCTTAGGGAGGAATTACCAAGAGACCCAGTACTTC; CDR3 protein: CASSLGRNYQETQYF
J gene: TRBJ2-3; D gene: TRBD2; V gene: TRBV4-1; clone size: -; CDR3 DNA: TGCGCCAGCAGCCAGCGGTCTAGCGGGGGCCCTAGCACAGATACGCAGTATTTT; CDR3 protein: CASSQRSSGGPSTDTQYF
J gene: TRBJ1-2; D gene: TRBD1; V gene: TRBV7-9; clone size: -; CDR3 DNA: TGTGCCAGCAGCCCCAGGGACAGGAGCTATGGCTACACCTTC; CDR3 protein: CASSPRDRSYGYTF
J gene: TRBJ1-1; D gene: -; V gene: TRBV27; clone size: -; CDR3 DNA: TGTGCCAGCAGTAAAGTATATGGGACAGAAGCTTTCTTT; CDR3 protein: CASSKVYGTEAFF
J gene: TRBJ1-5; D gene: -; V gene: TRBV5-5; clone size: -; CDR3 DNA: TGTGCCAGCAGCCCACAGGGATATAGCAATCAGCCCCAGCATTTT; CDR3 protein: CASSPQGYSNQPQHF
J gene: TRBJ1-5; D gene: -; V gene: TRBV7-9; clone size: -; CDR3 DNA: TGTGCCAGCAGCTTCGGGAGTCCCTATAGCAATCAGCCCCAGCATTTT; CDR3 protein: CASSFGSPYSNQPQHF
J gene: TRBJ2-6; D gene: TRBD1; V gene: TRBV2; clone size: -; CDR3 DNA: TGTGCCAGCAGTGCCTTGCAGGGGGCAAACACAGGGGCCAACGTCCTGACTTTC; CDR3 protein: CASSALQGANTGANVLTF
J gene: TRBJ1-5; D gene: -; V gene: TRBV15; clone size: -; CDR3 DNA: TGTGCCACCAGCAGAGATCTAGGGGGGGGCAATCAGCCCCAGCATTTT; CDR3 protein: CATSRDLGGGNQPQHF